These 9 T cell receptor beta chains originate from one sample sequenced in a study of cytomegalovirus exposure and HLA in healthy donors. In the PCR, 60 Vbeta and 13 Jbeta primers were used. The method was immunoSEQ multiplex PCR; TCRdb's version includes in-frame clones alone and lacks a portion of them. The sample holds around 120,000 clones, 77% seen once. The material sequenced was PBMCs. The receptors originated from a man aged 50 to 60 in good health and CMV-seropositive.

This chain uses TRBV5-1 with TRBJ2-2, with 10 positions matching TRBD2. This CDR3 contains 17 residues. The germline V gene has CDR1 SGHRS and CDR2 YFSETQ. J gave up 2 bases and V 3 bases, and 7 bases lay outside the gene matches. CDR3 DNA: TGCGCCAGCAGCTCGGTACTAGCGGGGTTCAACACCGGGGAGCTGTTTTTT. As protein: CASSSVLAGFNTGELFF.

The genes are TRBV15 and TRBJ2-3; 12 bases line up with TRBD2. V lost 8 bases to trimming and J lost 2 bases; unmatched junction nucleotides: 5. The CDR3 extends over 15 amino acids. CDR1 LNHNV and CDR2 YYDKDF come from the germline V gene (reference sequence). The CDR3 is CATRLAGAYTDTQYF. The CDR3 nucleotides read TGTGCCACCCGACTAGCGGGGGCCTACACAGATACGCAGTATTTT.

As concerns this clone: This specimen includes other DNA sequences encoding the same CDR3. This chain links TRBV7-8 with TRBJ1-1, with D tentatively TRBD1 (5 bases). This CDR3 has 14 amino acids. Trimming left V 1 base short and J 1 base short, with 7 bases between. Germline V gene data show CDR1 as SGHVS and CDR2 as FQNEAQ. CDR3 region: CASSLVTGNTEAFF. The CDR3 DNA follows: TGTGCCAGCAGCTTAGTAACAGGGAACACTGAAGCTTTCTTT.

This clone turned up a few times. The chain joins TRBV4-2 to TRBJ1-2, with 8 bases fitting TRBD1. The CDR3 covers 16 residues. Germline CDR1 and CDR2: LGHNA and YNFKEQ. J was trimmed by 8 bases and V by 0 bases; bases with no gene match: 11. This CDR3 reads CASSQDMTGANGGYTF. CDR3 sequence (DNA): TGTGCCAGCAGCCAAGATATGACAGGGGCCAATGGGGGCTACACCTTC.

This clone was found a few times. The rearrangement links TRBV7-6 to TRBJ1-6; TRBD1 aligns across 9 bases. Germline-derived CDR1 and CDR2 are SGHVS and FNYEAQ. V was pared by 5 bases and J by 7 bases, with 9 bases of the junction left unmatched. The CDR3 spans 16 residues. In nucleotides, the CDR3 is TGTGCCAGCAGCCCGAGACAGGGGGGGGGAAATTCACCCCTCCACTTT. The encoded protein is CASSPRQGGGNSPLHF.

This rearrangement joins TRBV11-2 to TRBJ2-7; a weak D match, TRBD2 (5 bases). The CDR3 extends over 14 amino acids. Germline assignment: CDR1 SGHAT and CDR2 FQNNGV. Trimming took 5 bases from V and 2 from J, leaving 13 bases between them. This CDR3 reads CASSPIRRPYEQYF. The CDR3, as DNA: TGTGCCAGCAGCCCTATCAGGAGGCCCTACGAGCAGTACTTC.

The chain links TRBV19 to TRBJ2-1, with D perhaps TRBD2 (6 bases). CDR1 is LNHDA and CDR2 is SQIVND in the germline V gene (reference sequence). CDR3 length equals 14 residues. Deletions cut 2 bases from V and 9 bases from J, with 14 bases between. The CDR3 reads CASSITSNRGEQFF. CDR3 nucleotide sequence: TGTGCCAGTAGTATAACTAGCAATAGAGGTGAGCAGTTCTTC.

This rearrangement joins TRBV30 to TRBJ1-1; 9 nucleotides align to TRBD1. Trimming removed 3 bases from V and 5 bases from J; junction bases left unmatched: 13. CDR3 length: 16 residues. Germline V gives CDR1 GTSNPN, CDR2 SVGIG (reference sequence). CDR3 nucleotides: TGTGCCTGGAGCTCCTATATTGGACAGGGGCGAACTGAAGCTTTCTTT. It yields the protein CAWSSYIGQGRTEAFF.

V is TRBV28 and J is TRBJ1-4; no clear D. Germline V gene data show CDR1 as MDHEN and CDR2 as SYDVKM. This CDR3 is built from 13 residues. V lost 2 bases and J 4 bases, leaving 5 bases between the germline ends. The DNA for the CDR3 is TGTGCCAGCAGTTTAGGAGATAATGAAAAACTGTTTTTT. It yields the protein CASSLGDNEKLFF.